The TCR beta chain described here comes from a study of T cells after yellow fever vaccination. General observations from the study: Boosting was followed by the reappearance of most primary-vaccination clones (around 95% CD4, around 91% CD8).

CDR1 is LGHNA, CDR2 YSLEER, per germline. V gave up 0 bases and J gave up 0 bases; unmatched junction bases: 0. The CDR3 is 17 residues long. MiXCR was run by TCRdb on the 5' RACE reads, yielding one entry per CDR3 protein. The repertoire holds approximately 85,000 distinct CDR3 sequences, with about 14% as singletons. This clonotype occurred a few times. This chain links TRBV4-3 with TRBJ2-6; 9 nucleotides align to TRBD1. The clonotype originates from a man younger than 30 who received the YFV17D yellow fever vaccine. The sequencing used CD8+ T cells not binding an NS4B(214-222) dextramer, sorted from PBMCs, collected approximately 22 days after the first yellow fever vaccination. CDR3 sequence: CASSQETGGSGANVLTF. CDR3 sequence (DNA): TGCGCCAGCAGCCAAGAGACAGGGGGCTCTGGGGCCAACGTCCTGACTTTC.